This TCR beta chain was retrieved from a study of cytomegalovirus exposure and HLA in healthy donors (dated by TCRdb to 2017 to 2019). Concerning the study at large: According to an earlier analysis of 550 to 750 of the donors, 200 million or so T cells yielded 90 million to 130 million unique TCR beta sequences and approximately 300 Gb of sequence data. About 280 gigabases of sequencing data and approximately 91 million unique TCR sequences made up an early release that covered roughly 670 HLA-typed donors. The genetic ancestry cluster associated with self-reported Caucasian donors included about 81% of the roughly 390 genotyped donors. The aim of the study was to test whether cataloging public T cell receptors could identify signatures of past pathogen exposure. The T cell repertoires of several hundred subjects were profiled by immunosequencing and related to cytomegalovirus serostatus. A separate validation cohort of roughly 130 different subjects was used in addition to the approximately 700-subject first cohort. The study combined high-throughput TCR immunosequencing, statistical association of individual TCRs with disease status, and machine learning to predict cytomegalovirus infection status. To study patterns of TCR occurrence, a later analysis re-analyzed previously published TCR beta repertoires from 500 to 850 donors and added high-resolution HLA genotyping. Rather than drawing on any new phenotypic data, the later analysis identified candidate immune exposures from TCR beta sequences and the way those sequences occurred across donors. In an earlier analysis of about 590 of the donors, high-throughput TCR beta sequencing was used to judge whether each TCR beta V gene segment behaved as functional or pseudogenic. Donor age, sex, ethnicity and CMV serostatus were collected together with the repertoire data. A later genetic analysis used genome-wide SNP genotypes for about 65% of the roughly 700 donors, treating that subset as a discovery cohort. All discovery cohort repertoires had been generated using a single sequencing platform. HLA typing covered class I and class II loci at four-digit resolution. The number of typed donors differed by locus: 629-630 for A, B, C, DRB1 and DQB1; 500 to 550 for DQA1; 600 to 610 for DPA1; and some 430 for DPB1. Four or five DR-DQ haplotypes were handled as single units for association and clustering because linkage in the cohort was strong. Across around 400 genotyped donors of the cohort, an average of about 240,000 unique TCR beta nucleotide sequences per donor were sequenced, and approximately 17% of those sequences were non-productive. The study at large found these results: Cytomegalovirus status was reported to be diagnosed by the classifier with high specificity and sensitivity in both the original and validation cohorts. In this cohort, only TCR beta chains were sequenced, and detectable features were limited by the absence of alpha or paired-chain data. Assigning TCR associations to individual alleles was difficult when HLA alleles, especially DR and DQ, strongly co-occurred. A further reported finding was that TCR beta sequences accurately predicted the HLA-A and HLA-B alleles for most subjects in the first cohort. Because counts were too low, about 18 rarely observed V segments, including chromosome 9 orphons, were excluded from the earlier analysis of fewer than 650 of the donors. The study listed 150 to 200 TCR beta chains as associated with cytomegalovirus. CMV serostatus was the only immune exposure information available for the cohort. Because some donors lacked HLA typing at each locus, the association tests relied only on the typed subset. In vitro tests confirmed that a few of the cytomegalovirus-associated TCR beta chains recognize cytomegalovirus antigens. A later analysis found that TCR association rates varied across HLA loci, with DRB1 alleles showing the most associated TCRs and HLA-C alleles the fewest. According to a later analysis, parvovirus B19, influenza, CMV and Epstein-Barr virus appeared linked to several top co-occurrence clusters. A group of highly shared sequence variants was considered likely to be a technical artifact of the sequencing pipeline. In a later analysis, HLA-associated TCR beta chains were found to be more clonally expanded and to have lower generation probabilities than equally common non-associated chains. In a later genetic analysis, a missense DCLRE1C variant was associated with V-gene and J-gene trimming of TCR beta chains, and the association was replicated in an independent cohort. An earlier analysis of roughly 570 of the donors showed that most TCR beta V segments appeared in productive rearrangements either about 87% or about 30% of the time, which broadly matched IMGT annotations. Most TCR sequences were seen in very few donors, while some public TCRs were found in many individuals. According to the authors, the approach could potentially be generalized to other disease states and immunological phenotypes. The presence/absence analyses assumed that sequencing depth was roughly uniform across donors, and that assumption may not be true. Specific HLA alleles were associated with 16,951 TCR beta sequences at a false discovery rate of 0.05 in a later analysis. A later genetic analysis reported fewer N-insertions in productive TCRs among donors in an Asian-associated ancestry cluster than the roughly 650-donor mean. Linkage disequilibrium might explain the correlated functional status among segregating V segments, but an unknown experimental factor could not be ruled out. A later analysis found that most CMV-associated TCR beta chains appeared HLA-restricted, with HLA associations seemingly driven largely by CMV exposure.

The cohort was made up of under 800 healthy bone marrow donors. At the time of sampling, all cohort members were nominally healthy, though unrecorded immune exposures were likely present. The donor tested CMV seronegative and was one of the 352 seronegative cohort members. Every donor gave a peripheral blood sample, and the peripheral blood mononuclear cells from that sample were used for TCR beta sequencing. The Qiagen DNeasy Blood Extraction Kit was used to extract genomic DNA from the blood cell samples. This clone was counted between two and nine times. Its antigen is not yet known. No much larger clone is present one base from it, and per-base qualities are unavailable. Library prep was done by the immunoSEQ multiplex PCR assay. The multiplex PCR relied on a mix of 60 forward primers for TCR Vbeta segments and 13 reverse primers for TCR Jbeta segments. A multiplex PCR assay on genomic DNA amplified the CDR3 region of rearranged TCR beta genes. On the Illumina HiSeq System, the amplified TCR beta libraries were sequenced as 87-base-pair reads. The original methods were these. A later analysis tallied tens of millions of unique TCR beta chains across the 666 repertoires, and about 10 million of those chains were shared by two or more donors. To remove PCR and sequencing errors, raw reads were error-corrected and collapsed into unique sequences using a nearest-neighbor algorithm that merged closely related sequences. To assign V, D and J gene segments, CDR3 sequences were aligned to IMGT reference sequences. For a sequence to be retained, a match of at least six nucleotides was required to both a V gene segment and a J gene segment. Rearrangements were classified as productive when the CDR3 lacked stop codons and remained in frame with V and J, and all other rearrangements were classified as non-productive. CDR3 was defined according to IMGT convention as the region running from the second conserved V-encoded cysteine to the conserved J-encoded phenylalanine. The earlier analysis of a few hundred of the donors excluded sequences that lacked an unambiguous match to a single V gene segment. An earlier analysis of 587 of the donors classified V segments as functional when productive rearrangements were above 56.7% and as segregating when the standard deviation between donors was above 5%. A statistical classification framework was built to diagnose cytomegalovirus status from the catalog of TCR beta chain sequences. V and J gene assignment, in a later analysis, came from comparing TCR nucleotide sequences with IMGT/GENE-DB human TR gene sequences. A later analysis assigned CDR3 sequences and most-parsimonious VDJ recombination scenarios with the TCRdist pipeline. A later analysis defined each TCR beta chain by its CDR3 amino acid sequence plus V-gene family, and excluded reads lacking a unique V-gene family. To address suspected cross-contamination and a sequencing artifact, a later analysis removed 592 highly shared, low-generation-probability nucleotide sequences. For each public chain, a later analysis derived a clonal expansion index from normalized ranks of inferred template counts within each repertoire. In a later analysis, generation probabilities were computed with a VDJ recombination model fitted to out-of-frame rearrangements, and the resulting probabilities were checked against IGoR. In a later analysis, TCR-TCR, TCR-HLA and TCR-CMV co-occurrence was scored with hypergeometric tests, and a repertoire-size bias correction was applied to TCR pairs. False discovery rates were estimated in a later analysis by permuting HLA or CMV assignments 20 times. A later analysis grouped co-occurring TCRs with DBSCAN, adding TCRdist sequence similarity when clustering within HLA-allele-positive subsets. For co-occurrence clustering, repertoires with fewer than 30,000 or more than 120,000 public chains were excluded, along with 4 to 6 repertoires with anomalous nucleotide sharing. Drawn from immuneACCESS, this table holds only the in-frame rearrangements with V and J called that TCRdb kept. Clones are partly lost; checked studies trace under half to an unresolved V gene and leave the rest unexplained. V, J and clone size derive from that table, while D and trimming were established from the DNA sequence. In this sample the table shows some 150,000 clones, roughly 74% of which occur a single time. 3% to 3.5% of the sample comes from the top ten.

This TCR was recovered from a man in his forties in good health and CMV-seronegative. Sequencing input: PBMCs.

The DNA reads as follows: TGTGCCAGCAGTTGGGGACAGGGAAAGGCTGGCTACACCTTC. Translated, this is CASSWGQGKAGYTF. The chain employs TRBV28 and TRBJ1-2, with TRBD1 matching 9 junction bases. The CDR3 runs 14 amino acids, cysteine and phenylalanine included. Solely the CDR3 DNA is kept, with 42 bases framed from the first base. Ends trimmed: V by 4 bases, J by 7 bases; bases unmatched to a gene: 7. Looking up the germline V gene yields CDR1 MDHEN and CDR2 SYDVKM.